This TCR beta chain was sequenced for a study of shared clonotypes between healthy human individuals. Across the study: Three men and a couple of women, aged 18 to 49, were donors.

Germline CDR1 SGHNT, CDR2 YYREEE (reference sequence). V lost 0 bases and J lost 7; bases outside the gene matches: 4. The CDR3 has 16 amino acids. TCRdb's copy holds only in-frame clones and misses some; the assay was immunoSEQ multiplex PCR. The sample records approximately 400,000 clones, roughly 96% being singletons. The sample was memory CD8+ T cells sorted from blood. Regarding subset: CD45RO+ cells pooled with CCR7-negative TemRA cells. The receptor was isolated from a young man in good health. The V and J genes are TRBV5-4 and TRBJ2-1; TRBD2 matches 13 bases. The CDR3 sequence: CASSLGGLAGRNEQFF. CDR3 DNA: TGTGCCAGCAGCTTGGGGGGACTAGCGGGAAGGAATGAGCAGTTCTTC.